Following are 17 T cell receptor beta chains from one sample sequenced in a study of T-cell memory formation after mild COVID-19 (dated by TCRdb to the early 2020s). Library prep was done by 5' RACE. The sequencing machine was an Illumina NovaSeq 6000. TCRdb reran the public reads through fastp at Q25 and MiXCR, keeping productive beta chains. Each CDR3 protein appears once, grouped with its most common genes and DNA. In this sample the table shows nearly 200,000 distinct CDR3 sequences, around 19% of which occur a single time. The ten biggest clones cover roughly 2.4% of the sample. The sample was PBMCs or a T cell subset sorted from them (not recorded which). Every receptor here comes from an adult woman who had mild COVID-19 (a few samples of this study predate the infection). The sample titles of this study are shuffled in the database, so cell type and time point are left out; the donor was told from shared clones.

This clonotype was observed a handful of times. The gene calls are TRBV12-3 or TRBV12-4 and TRBJ2-3; no clear D gene. The CDR3 loop spans 16 amino acids. V gave up 3 bases and J gave up 2 bases, with 15 bases separating them. In nucleotides, the CDR3 is TGTGCCAGCAGTTTGGGGTCCCCTGGTTCCACAGATACGCAGTATTTT. Protein sequence: CASSLGSPGSTDTQYF.

The sample holds a few counts of this clonotype. V is TRBV5-1 and J is TRBJ2-3; D is unclear. Per the germline V gene, CDR1 is SGHRS and CDR2 is YFSETQ. Trimming left V 5 bases short and J 5 bases short, with 21 bases between. CDR3 length: 16 amino acids. The CDR3 coding sequence is TGCGCCAGCAGTTCAGACGGGCAAGGCGTTCAAGATACGCAGTATTTT. Residues: CASSSDGQGVQDTQYF.

This clonotype has only a few counts. V and J are TRBV9 and TRBJ2-1; 7 bases align to TRBD2. Unmatched junction bases numbered 12, after V lost 4 bases and J lost 8 bases. The germline gives CDR1 SGDLS, CDR2 YYNGEE. The CDR3 totals 15 residues. CDR3 bases: TGTGCCAGCAGCCCACGACTAGCCCACCAGCATGAGCAGTTCTTC. Its protein product is CASSPRLAHQHEQFF.

V and J are TRBV27 and TRBJ2-1; TRBD2 agrees at 11 bases. The CDR3 sequence is 14 residues long. CDR1 and CDR2 (germline): MNHEY, SMNVEV (reference sequence). J gave up 10 bases and V 3 bases, and 5 bases lay outside the gene matches. The CDR3 bases are TGTGCCAGCAGTTTTAGCGGGAGGGCGGAAGAGCAGTTCTTC. Translating gives CASSFSGRAEEQFF.

This rearrangement joins TRBV18 to TRBJ2-3; the match to TRBD2 covers 9 bases. V dropped 3 bases and J dropped 1; count of bases not matched to a gene: 2. Looked up from germline, CDR1 is KGHSH and CDR2 is LQKENI. The CDR3 runs 15 residues. Here the CDR3 DNA reads TGTGCCAGCTCACCCGGGACTAGCCGCACAGATACGCAGTATTTT. It specifies CASSPGTSRTDTQYF.

This clonotype was seen more than once but under ten times. The V call is TRBV9, the J call TRBJ2-3; a weak D match, TRBD2 (6 bases). Between the trimmed V and J ends, which lost 4 bases and 2 bases, there was a span of 20 bases. The CDR3 loop spans 17 amino acids. CDR1 and CDR2 from the germline V gene are SGDLS and YYNGEE. CDR3 residues: CASSLVLGSGFTDTQYF. CDR3 nucleotide sequence: TGTGCCAGCAGCCTTGTTCTGGGAAGCGGGTTCACAGATACGCAGTATTTT.

This clonotype was detected many times. The gene calls are TRBV12-3 or TRBV12-4 and TRBJ1-3; D is perhaps TRBD1 (5 bases). V lost 3 bases to trimming and J lost 2 bases, with 11 bases between them. The CDR3 is 15 residues long. As DNA, the CDR3 is TGTGCCAGCAGTTTCGCCGGGACCGCTGGAAACACCATATATTTT. Translation gives CASSFAGTAGNTIYF.

The chain combines TRBV12-3 or TRBV12-4 with TRBJ1-1; D remains ambiguous. Between the trimmed V and J ends, which lost 7 bases and 5 bases, there was a span of 20 bases. This CDR3 spans 15 amino acids. The CDR3 DNA follows: TGTGCCAGCACCTCGGGGAGCTCCTTGGCGACTGAAGCTTTCTTT. The encoded protein is CASTSGSSLATEAFF.

V gene TRBV29-1 combines with J gene TRBJ2-2, with D possibly TRBD1 on 6 matching bases. The CDR3 is 12 residues long. Trimming took 4 bases from V and 4 from J, leaving 7 bases between them. From germline, CDR1 is SQVTM and CDR2 ANQGSEA. The CDR3 nucleotides read TGCAGCGTTGCCAGGGGCACCGGGGAGCTGTTTTTT. As protein: CSVARGTGELFF.

Only a few counts were recorded for this clonotype. Germline and junction disagree at one end, which may indicate a read error. The V and J genes are TRBV7-2 and TRBJ1-5; maybe TRBD1 (5 bases). Germline assignment: CDR1 SGHTA and CDR2 FQGNSA. CDR3 length: 14 residues. The CDR3 loop is CASSLVPGDQPQHF. The CDR3, as DNA: TGTGCCAGCAGTTTAGTCCCGGGGGATCAGCCCCAGCATTTT.

This clonotype was found a few times. The rearrangement uses TRBV6-6 and TRBJ1-5, with TRBD1 matching 10 bases. The CDR3 covers 14 residues. J gave up 11 bases and V 7 bases, and 11 bases lay outside the gene matches. Looked up from germline, CDR1 is MNHNY and CDR2 is SVGAGI (reference sequence). The CDR3 coding sequence is TGTGCCAGCACCCTGACAGGGGGCCCCTCGGCCCAGCATTTT. Amino acids: CASTLTGGPSAQHF.

The rearrangement uses TRBV27 and TRBJ1-6; D gene uncertain. This CDR3 is 13 amino acids long. Germline V gene lookup returns CDR1 MNHEY and CDR2 SMNVEV (reference sequence). V was cut by 7 bases and J by 9 bases, with 13 bases left in between. The CDR3 sequence: CASTPVVGSPLHF. DNA for the CDR3: TGTGCCAGCACCCCCGTCGTGGGTTCACCCCTCCACTTT.

In its sample, this clonotype was seen a few times. J is TRBJ1-1 and V is TRBV5-6; D may be TRBD1 (5 bases). With 2 bases removed from V and 2 bases from J, the gap between germline ends came to 10 bases. Per germline, CDR1 SGHDT and CDR2 YYEEEE. This CDR3 comprises 14 residues. The CDR3 region is CASSLSGTNTEAFF. CDR3 DNA sequence: TGTGCCAGCAGCTTATCGGGGACTAACACTGAAGCTTTCTTT. Using reference TRBV5-6 and TRBJ1-1 for the parts outside the CDR3, the full variable domain is DAGVTQSPTHLIKTRGQQVTLRCSPKSGHDTVSWYQQALGQGPQFIFQYYEEEERQRGNFPDRFSGHQFPNYSSELNVNALLLGDSALYLCASSLSGTNTEAFFGQGTRLTVV.

This clonotype was counted between two and nine times. The chain combines TRBV7-2 with TRBJ1-1; D not resolved. V was shortened by 3 bases and J by 0 bases, with 8 bases between the two germline ends. Germline CDR1 reads SGHTA; CDR2 reads FQGNSA. The CDR3 contains 14 residues. The CDR3 loop reads CASSFDTMNTEAFF. The CDR3 bases are TGTGCCAGCAGCTTCGACACCATGAACACTGAAGCTTTCTTT.

The J gene is TRBJ1-2, the V gene TRBV19; the D gene is possibly TRBD1 (6 bases). V lost 6 bases and J lost 5, with 16 bases in between. Germline assignment: CDR1 LNHDA and CDR2 SQIVND (reference sequence). The CDR3 covers 14 residues. CDR3 amino acids: CASRGGTTFYGYTF. The CDR3 bases are TGTGCCAGTAGGGGCGGGACAACTTTTTATGGCTACACCTTC.

The gene calls are TRBV5-6 and TRBJ2-5, with D possibly being TRBD2 (5 bases). CDR1 and CDR2 (germline): SGHDT, YYEEEE. V dropped 2 bases and J dropped 5 bases, with 22 bases sitting between them. The CDR3 is 17 residues long. The CDR3 spells CASSFSRDIFVGETQYF. CDR3 DNA sequence: TGTGCCAGCAGCTTCTCCCGGGATATCTTCGTGGGGGAGACCCAGTACTTC.

The chain employs TRBV7-9 and TRBJ1-2; 9 bases align to TRBD1. Germline loops: CDR1 SEHNR, CDR2 FQNEAQ (reference sequence). The CDR3 has 15 residues. The V and J ends lost 5 bases and 2 bases, in that order; junction bases with no gene match: 6. The CDR3 DNA is TGTGCCAGCAGCCCCGCCGGGACAGGGAACTATGGCTACACCTTC. Residues: CASSPAGTGNYGYTF.